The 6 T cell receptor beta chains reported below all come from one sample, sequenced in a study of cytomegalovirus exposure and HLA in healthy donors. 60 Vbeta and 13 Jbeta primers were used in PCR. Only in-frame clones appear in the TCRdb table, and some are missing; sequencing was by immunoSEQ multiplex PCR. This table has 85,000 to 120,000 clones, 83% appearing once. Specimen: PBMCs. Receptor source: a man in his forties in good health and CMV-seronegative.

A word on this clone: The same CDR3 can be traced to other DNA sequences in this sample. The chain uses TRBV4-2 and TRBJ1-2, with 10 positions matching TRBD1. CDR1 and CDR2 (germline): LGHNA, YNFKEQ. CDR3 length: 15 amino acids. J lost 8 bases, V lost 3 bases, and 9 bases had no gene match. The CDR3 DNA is TGTGCCAGCAGCCATGTGGACAGGGGGATTGTGGGCTACACCTTC. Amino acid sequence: CASSHVDRGIVGYTF.

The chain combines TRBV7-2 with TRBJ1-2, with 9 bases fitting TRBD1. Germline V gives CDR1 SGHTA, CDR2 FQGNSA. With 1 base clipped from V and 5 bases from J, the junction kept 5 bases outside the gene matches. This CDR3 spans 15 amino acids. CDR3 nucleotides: TGTGCCAGCAGCTTAGGGACAGGGGTTGGGTATGGCTACACCTTC. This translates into CASSLGTGVGYGYTF.

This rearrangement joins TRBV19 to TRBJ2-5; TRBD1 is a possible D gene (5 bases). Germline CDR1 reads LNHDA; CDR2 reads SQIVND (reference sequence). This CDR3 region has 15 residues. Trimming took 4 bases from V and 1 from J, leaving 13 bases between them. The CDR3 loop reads CASSTDTGFQETQYF. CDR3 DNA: TGTGCCAGTAGTACCGATACAGGCTTCCAAGAGACCCAGTACTTC. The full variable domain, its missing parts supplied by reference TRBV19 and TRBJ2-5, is DGGITQSPKYLFRKEGQNVTLSCEQNLNHDAMYWYRQDPGQGLRLIYYSQIVNDFQKGDIAEGYSVSREKKESFPLTVTSAQKNPTAFYLCASSTDTGFQETQYFGPGTRLLVL.

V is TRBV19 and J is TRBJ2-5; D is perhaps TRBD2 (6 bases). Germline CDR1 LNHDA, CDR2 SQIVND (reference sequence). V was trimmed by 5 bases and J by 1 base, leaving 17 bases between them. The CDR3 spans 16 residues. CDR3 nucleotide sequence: TGTGCCAGTAGTTTCCTAGCGCTCGGGCCCCAAGAGACCCAGTACTTC. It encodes CASSFLALGPQETQYF.

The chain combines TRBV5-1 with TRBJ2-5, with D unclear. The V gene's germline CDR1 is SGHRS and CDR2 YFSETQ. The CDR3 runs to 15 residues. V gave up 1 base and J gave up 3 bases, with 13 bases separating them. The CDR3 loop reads CASSLQVQAEETQYF. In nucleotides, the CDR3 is TGCGCCAGCAGCTTGCAAGTCCAGGCTGAAGAGACCCAGTACTTC.

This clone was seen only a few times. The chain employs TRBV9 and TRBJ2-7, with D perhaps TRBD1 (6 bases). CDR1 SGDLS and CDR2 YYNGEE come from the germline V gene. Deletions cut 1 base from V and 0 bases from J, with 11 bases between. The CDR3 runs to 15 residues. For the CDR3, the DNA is TGTGCCAGCAGCGTAACTGGGGGCAGCTCCTACGAGCAGTACTTC. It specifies CASSVTGGSSYEQYF. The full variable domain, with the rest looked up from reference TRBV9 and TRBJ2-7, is DSGVTQTPKHLITATGQRVTLRCSPRSGDLSVYWYQQSLDQGLQFLIQYYNGEERAKGNILERFSAQQFPDLHSELNLSSLELGDSALYFCASSVTGGSSYEQYFGPGTRLTVT.